This entry describes one T cell receptor (beta chain). The data were obtained in a study of blood T cell repertoires in COVID-19. Whole-study context: COVID-19 samples, acute and convalescent, were from the United States, Italy and Spain. T cells, B-cell-depleted T cells, or PBMCs supplied cDNA or gDNA.

In the original workflow: Using reference gene primer amplification, nucleated cell counts were estimated. Here immunoSEQ multiplex PCR was the method, and the copy in TCRdb shows in-frame clones only, minus some. V and J calls plus clone size are reproduced from that table; the DNA served to infer D and trimming. The sample records about 150,000 clones, 75% to 85% being singletons. Germline loops: CDR1 SGHDN, CDR2 FVKESK. Trimming took 0 bases from V and 8 from J; bases not matched to a gene: 18. The CDR3 covers 19 residues. The clonotype originates from a woman in her 70s with COVID-19, enrolled during active disease. The V and J genes are TRBV14 and TRBJ2-1; 8 positions match TRBD2. Sequencing was performed on peripheral blood. The CDR3 coding sequence is TGTGCCAGCAGCCAAGATCTGAGGATCGGGGGGGGAATTATGGATGAGCAGTTCTTC. As protein: CASSQDLRIGGGIMDEQFF. The full variable domain, completed using reference TRBV14 and TRBJ2-1, is EAGVTQFPSHSVIEKGQTVTLRCDPISGHDNLYWYRRVMGKEIKFLLHFVKESKQDESGMPNNRFLAERTGGTYSTLKVQPAELEDSGVYFCASSQDLRIGGGIMDEQFFGPGTRLTVL.